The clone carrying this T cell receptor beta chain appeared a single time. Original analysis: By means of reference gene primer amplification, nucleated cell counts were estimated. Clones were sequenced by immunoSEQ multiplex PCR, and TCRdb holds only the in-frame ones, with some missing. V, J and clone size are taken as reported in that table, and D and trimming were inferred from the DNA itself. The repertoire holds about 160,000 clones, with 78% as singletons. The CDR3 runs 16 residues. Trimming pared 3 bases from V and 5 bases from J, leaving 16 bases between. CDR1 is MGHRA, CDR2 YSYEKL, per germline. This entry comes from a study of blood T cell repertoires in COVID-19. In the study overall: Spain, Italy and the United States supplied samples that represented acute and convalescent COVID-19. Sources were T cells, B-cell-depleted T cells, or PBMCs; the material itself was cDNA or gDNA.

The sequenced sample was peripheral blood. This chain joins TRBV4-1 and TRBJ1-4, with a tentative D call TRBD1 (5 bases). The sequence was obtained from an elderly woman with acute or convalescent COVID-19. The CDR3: CASSHPTGLVNEKLFF. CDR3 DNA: TGCGCCAGCAGCCATCCAACGGGACTGGTAAATGAAAAACTGTTTTTT.